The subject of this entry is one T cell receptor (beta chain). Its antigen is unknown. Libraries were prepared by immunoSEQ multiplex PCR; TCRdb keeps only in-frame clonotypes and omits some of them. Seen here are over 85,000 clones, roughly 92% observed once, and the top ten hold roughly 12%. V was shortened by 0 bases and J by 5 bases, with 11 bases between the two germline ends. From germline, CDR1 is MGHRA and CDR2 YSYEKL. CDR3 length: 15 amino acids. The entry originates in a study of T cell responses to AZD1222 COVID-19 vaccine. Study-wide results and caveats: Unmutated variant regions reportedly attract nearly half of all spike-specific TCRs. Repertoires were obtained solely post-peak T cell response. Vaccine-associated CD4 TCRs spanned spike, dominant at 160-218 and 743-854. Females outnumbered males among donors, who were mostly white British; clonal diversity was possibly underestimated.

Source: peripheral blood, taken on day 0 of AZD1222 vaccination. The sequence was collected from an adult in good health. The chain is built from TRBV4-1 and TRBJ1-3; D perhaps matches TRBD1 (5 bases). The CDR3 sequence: CASSQDRGARNTIYF. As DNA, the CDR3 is TGCGCCAGCAGCCAAGATCGCGGGGCTAGAAACACCATATATTTT.